The sequence of this T cell receptor beta chain was determined in a study of blood T cell repertoires in COVID-19. At the level of the study: Spain, Italy and the United States supplied samples that represented acute and convalescent COVID-19. T cells, B-cell-depleted T cells, or PBMCs supplied cDNA or gDNA.

Per the study methods: Cell counts per sample came from amplifying reference gene primers. Here immunoSEQ multiplex PCR was the method, and the copy in TCRdb shows in-frame clones only, minus some. V and J calls and clone size are copied from that table; D and trimming were computed from the DNA. Among hundreds of thousands of clones listed, more than 80% were seen once. The V gene's germline CDR1 is GTSNPN and CDR2 SVGIG (reference sequence). The CDR3 loop spans 13 amino acids. The V gene lost 4 bases and the J gene lost 5 bases, with 15 bases spanning the gap. The sample comprised peripheral blood. The sequence came from a woman aged 18-29 years with acute or convalescent COVID-19. The chain has TRBV30 and TRBJ2-7; D perhaps matches TRBD1 (5 bases). The CDR3 reads CAWKGRKTNEQYF. As DNA, the CDR3 is TGTGCCTGGAAGGGGCGAAAGACCAACGAGCAGTACTTC.